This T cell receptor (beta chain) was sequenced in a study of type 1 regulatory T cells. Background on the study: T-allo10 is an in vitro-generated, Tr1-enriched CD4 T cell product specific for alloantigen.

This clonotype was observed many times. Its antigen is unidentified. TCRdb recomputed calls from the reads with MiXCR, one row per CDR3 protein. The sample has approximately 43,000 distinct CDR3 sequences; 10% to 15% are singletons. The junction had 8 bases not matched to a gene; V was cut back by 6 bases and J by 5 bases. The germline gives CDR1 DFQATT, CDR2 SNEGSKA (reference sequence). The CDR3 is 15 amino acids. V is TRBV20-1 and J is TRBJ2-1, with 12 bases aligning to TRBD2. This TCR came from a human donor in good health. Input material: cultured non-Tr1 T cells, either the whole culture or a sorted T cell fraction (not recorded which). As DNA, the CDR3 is TGCAGTGCCCCCACCCTAGCGGGAGGGAACAATGAGCAGTTCTTC. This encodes CSAPTLAGGNNEQFF.